The entry below describes one T cell receptor (beta chain). Its target is unknown. Produced via immunoSEQ multiplex PCR; TCRdb's table is partial and in-frame only. The sample has under 90,000 clones; roughly 91% are singletons. This specimen belongs to a study of OX40 agonist ivuxolimab in advanced cancers. Study as a whole: Recorded diagnoses for dose-escalation patients were hepatocellular carcinoma, melanoma, renal cell or head and neck cancer. Partial responses occurred in three patients (one hepatocellular carcinoma, two cutaneous melanoma). The study's findings and limits: Clones of CD4+ and CD8+ blood T cells grew by week 6 at doses of 0.1 to 3.0 mg/kg.

Individuals having autoimmune disease history or systemic immunosuppression were not enrolled. The CDR3 length is 15 residues. The ends were cut back, 7 bases at V and 0 bases at J, with 11 bases in the middle. Per germline, CDR1 SGHRS and CDR2 YFSETQ. The sample here was CD4+ or CD8+ T cells sorted from blood, taken in a trial of the OX40 agonist ivuxolimab. The origin of this receptor is an adult with an advanced solid tumor such as melanoma, head and neck, liver or kidney cancer. The chain recombines TRBV5-1 with TRBJ1-6; D remains unclear. CDR3 in DNA: TGCGCCAGCGGTCTGGGGAGCTCCTATAATTCACCCCTCCACTTT. The encoded protein is CASGLGSSYNSPLHF.